This T cell receptor (beta chain) was identified in a study of blood T cells in healthy people across ages. Study-wide results and limits: CMV infection status of these donors was not known. Older age went with lower TCR beta diversity per million T cells, in a roughly linear way.

This clonotype was counted between two and nine times. Its cognate antigen is unknown. Using a J-beta primer mix together with a sample-barcoded 5' primer, a second PCR was run for roughly 6 to 12 cycles. TCRdb itself ran the 5' RACE reads through MiXCR, one entry per CDR3 protein. Among approximately 1,700,000 distinct CDR3 sequences listed, around 40% were seen once. About 9.9 milliliters of peripheral blood were drawn from each donor. The TCR comes from a human donor in good health. Sequenced: blood.

The CDR3 protein is CSASPRDAGFF. The CDR3 coding sequence is TGCAGTGCTAGCCCTCGGGACGCGGGGTTCTTC. The chain uses TRBV20-1 and TRBJ2-1; D is possibly TRBD1 or TRBD2 (5 bases each). V dropped 3 bases and J dropped 15 bases, with 15 bases sitting between them. From germline, CDR1 is DFQATT and CDR2 SNEGSKA (reference sequence). The CDR3 loop spans 11 amino acids.